This T cell receptor (beta chain) was sequenced during a study of tumor-infiltrating lymphocytes in primary liver carcinoma. Study-wide background: Measuring about 4.2 to 10 cm across, the tumors were staged as T1-T3 N0M0.

Germline lookup yields CDR1 SGHKS and CDR2 YYEKEE (reference sequence). This CDR3 has 15 amino acids. TCR beta cDNA was prepared out of around 460 ng total RNA by means of a constant-region primer. Amplification in three nested multiplex PCR rounds with slightly modified ARM-PCR gave rise to TCR beta libraries. The first two PCR rounds, roughly 11 cycles each, used TRBV1-TRBV30 forward primers and a C-beta reverse primer. One entry per CDR3 protein results from TCRdb running MiXCR on the multiplex PCR reads. The table records 90,000 to 140,000 distinct CDR3 sequences, roughly 80% of them present only once. Joint extraction of RNA and DNA used roughly 17-32 mg of bulk tissue that was unsorted. There were five separate regions sampled from each tumor. Overall study findings and caveats: Tumor tissue displayed a significantly greater top-250-clone fraction than blood (p = 0.039).

Concerning this clonotype itself: Antigen unknown. The germline gene is not matched at one end of the junction; a read error may be the cause.

The chain is built from TRBV5-5 and TRBJ2-1; no clear D gene. Sequenced: liver tumor tissue from sampling region 3. Regarding subset: tumor region T3, left-lateral pole. The sequence was collected from a man aged 40-49 years with primary liver carcinoma and hepatitis B virus infection. The chain's CDR3 is CANSPSSAIYNEQFF. CDR3 in DNA: TGTGCCAACAGCCCATCGAGCGCGATCTACAATGAGCAGTTCTTC. Combining the CDR3 with reference TRBV5-5 and TRBJ2-1 gives the whole variable domain DAGVTQSPTHLIKTRGQQVTLRCSPISGHKSVSWYQQVLGQGPQFIFQYYEKEERGRGNFPDRFSARQFPNYSSELNVNALLLGDSALYLCANSPSSAIYNEQFFGPGTRLTVL.